The rows below give T cell receptor beta chains drawn from one sample of a study of beta chain features in type 1 diabetes. TCRdb's table, derived via immunoSEQ multiplex PCR, lists solely in-frame clones and lacks some. The sample records approximately 40,000 clones, approximately 51% being singletons. What was sequenced was stem cell memory CD4+ T cells from blood. The receptor set was obtained from a woman under 40 in good health. CDR3s leave out the opening cysteine and the closing phenylalanine or tryptophan.

cdr3_aa | v_call
ASSDSSGTSGWSYNEQF | TRBV4-3
ASSGGIMNTEAF | TRBV6-5
ASSRNKNTEAF | TRBV11-2
ASSGQGTVYEQY | TRBV2
ASSRRPETSGENTGELF | TRBV9
SVGQGSSGANVLT | TRBV29-1
ASTRRGTSGTYEQF | TRBV27
ASKAGGSYEQY | TRBV19
ASSPSGGRWH | TRBV7-3
ASSYLGAGRDQPQH | TRBV27
ASRGAQGFTDTQY | TRBV28
ASSLGQVVAEAF | TRBV19
ASSQVEGAGELF | TRBV4-3
ASSLERGTSGATYNEQF | TRBV7-9
ATSRAPTGAGETQY | TRBV15
ATSRNPGVETQY | TRBV15
ASQGTVQNTEAF | TRBV2
ASSHRLAGENNEQF | TRBV4-1
AISESTVNTGELF | TRBV10-3
ASSYSGTPTETQY | TRBV27
ASSPLGAGANVLT | TRBV28
ASSSSSAGGLRY | TRBV28
ATWDRGPKNIQY | TRBV28
ASSLSGRADTQY | TRBV28
ASSLDIWNTGELF | TRBV11-1
ASSPPRQGSYGYT | TRBV28
ASSSTGSGTDTQY | TRBV7-2
ASSPQGQVAGNNEQF | TRBV13
ASSGGGFSYEQY | TRBV7-9
ASTLTSGRHNEQF | TRBV19
ASIEGRATDTQY | TRBV2
ASSLGGESNIQY | TRBV7-3
ASSLAGGSYEQY | TRBV28
ASSYSIREETQY | TRBV6-5
ASSVMTGENQPQH | TRBV19
ASSSLAGVQETQY | TRBV28
SVEPNQGYEQY | TRBV29-1
AWSETLAGANEQF | TRBV30
ASRPPSSGSNEQF | TRBV11-1
SGSTGTSNTGELF | TRBV29-1
ASSIGLAGGTDTQY | TRBV5-5